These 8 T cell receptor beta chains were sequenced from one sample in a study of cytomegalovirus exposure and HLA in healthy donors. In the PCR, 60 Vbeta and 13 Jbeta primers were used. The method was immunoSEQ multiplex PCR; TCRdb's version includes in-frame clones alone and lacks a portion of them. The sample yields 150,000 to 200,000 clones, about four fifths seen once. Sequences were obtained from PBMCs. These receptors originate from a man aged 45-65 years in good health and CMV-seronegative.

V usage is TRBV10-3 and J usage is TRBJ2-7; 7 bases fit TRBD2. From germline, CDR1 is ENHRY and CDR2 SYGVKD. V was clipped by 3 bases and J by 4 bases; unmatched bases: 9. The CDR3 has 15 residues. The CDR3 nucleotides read TGTGCCATCAGTGATATCGGCGGGAGAGGGTACGAGCAGTACTTC. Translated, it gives CAISDIGGRGYEQYF.

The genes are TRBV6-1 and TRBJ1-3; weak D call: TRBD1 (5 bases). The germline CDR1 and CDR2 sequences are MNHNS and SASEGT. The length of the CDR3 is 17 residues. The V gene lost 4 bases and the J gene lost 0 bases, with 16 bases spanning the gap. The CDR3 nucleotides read TGTGCCAGCAGTGGGACTACAGGACGGTCCTCTGGAAACACCATATATTTT. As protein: CASSGTTGRSSGNTIYF.

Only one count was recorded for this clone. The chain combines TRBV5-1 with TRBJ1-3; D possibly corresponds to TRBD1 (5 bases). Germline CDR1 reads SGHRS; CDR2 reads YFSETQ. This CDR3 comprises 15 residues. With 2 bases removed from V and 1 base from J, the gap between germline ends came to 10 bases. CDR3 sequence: CASSFQGVSGNTIYF. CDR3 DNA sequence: TGCGCCAGCAGCTTTCAGGGCGTATCTGGAAACACCATATATTTT. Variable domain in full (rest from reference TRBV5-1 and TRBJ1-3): KAGVTQTPRYLIKTRGQQVTLSCSPISGHRSVSWYQQTPGQGLQFLFEYFSETQRNKGNFPGRFSGRQFSNSRSEMNVSTLELGDSALYLCASSFQGVSGNTIYFGEGSWLTVV.

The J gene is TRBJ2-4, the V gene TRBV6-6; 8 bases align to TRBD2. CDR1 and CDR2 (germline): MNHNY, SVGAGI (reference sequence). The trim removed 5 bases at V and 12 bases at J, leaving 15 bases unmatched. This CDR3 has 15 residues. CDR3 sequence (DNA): TGTGCCAGCAGTCCTGTAGGGACTAGGGGTTTGGATCAGTACTTC. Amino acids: CASSPVGTRGLDQYF.

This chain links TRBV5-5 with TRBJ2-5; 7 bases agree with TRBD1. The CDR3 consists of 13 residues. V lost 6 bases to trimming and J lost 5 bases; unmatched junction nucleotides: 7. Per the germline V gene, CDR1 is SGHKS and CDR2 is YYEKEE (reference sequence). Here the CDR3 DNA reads TGTGCCAGCACCAAGACAGGGTGGGAGACCCAGTACTTC. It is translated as CASTKTGWETQYF. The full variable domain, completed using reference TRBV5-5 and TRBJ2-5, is DAGVTQSPTHLIKTRGQQVTLRCSPISGHKSVSWYQQVLGQGPQFIFQYYEKEERGRGNFPDRFSARQFPNYSSELNVNALLLGDSALYLCASTKTGWETQYFGPGTRLLVL.

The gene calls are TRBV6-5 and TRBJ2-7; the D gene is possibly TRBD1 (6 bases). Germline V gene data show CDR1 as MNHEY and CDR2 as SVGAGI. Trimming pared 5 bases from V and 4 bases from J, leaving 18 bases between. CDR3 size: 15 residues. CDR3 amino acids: CASSRDSGDPYEQYF. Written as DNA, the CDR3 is TGTGCCAGCAGTAGGGATTCAGGGGACCCGTACGAGCAGTACTTC.

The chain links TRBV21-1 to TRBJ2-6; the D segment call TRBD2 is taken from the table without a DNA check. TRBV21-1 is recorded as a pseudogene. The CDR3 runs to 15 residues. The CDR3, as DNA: TGTGCCAGCACTAGTAAGGAACCTGGGGCCAACGTCCTGACTTTC. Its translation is CASTSKEPGANVLTF.

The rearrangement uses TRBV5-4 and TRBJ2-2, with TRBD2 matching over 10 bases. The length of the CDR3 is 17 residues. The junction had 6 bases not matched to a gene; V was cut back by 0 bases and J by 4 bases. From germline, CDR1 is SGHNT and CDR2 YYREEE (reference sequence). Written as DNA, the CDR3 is TGTGCCAGCAGCTTGGAAGGGCTAGCGGGAGTCACCGGGGAGCTGTTTTTT. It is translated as CASSLEGLAGVTGELFF.